This entry lists 11 T cell receptor beta chains sequenced from one sample in a study of HIV-infected patients and healthy controls. No cell fractionation was done, so the repertoire covers all unsorted peripheral blood T cells. cDNA was made from around 0.45 ug RNA using alpha and beta constant primers. Each of the alpha and beta chains got its own library through chain-specific third strand synthesis with indices. TCRdb analysed the 5' RACE reads with MiXCR anew, one entry per CDR3 protein. The sample records roughly 7,400 distinct CDR3 sequences, over 8.5% being singletons. The source material was blood, sampled before antiretroviral therapy. The receptors were gathered from an adult with HIV infection.

This clonotype was counted ten times or more. The chain carries TRBV19 and TRBJ1-5, with 9 bases aligning to TRBD1. Trimming at V came to 5 bases and at J to 0 bases, leaving 14 bases not matched to a gene. Germline V gives CDR1 LNHDA, CDR2 SQIVND (reference sequence). The CDR3 has 19 residues. For the CDR3, the DNA is TGTGCCAGTAGTTCCCCCGGACAGGGGATCCCCTATAGCAATCAGCCCCAGCATTTT. Protein product: CASSSPGQGIPYSNQPQHF.

By sample share, this clonotype is medium-sized. The rearrangement joins TRBV5-1 to TRBJ2-5; D gene ambiguous. V was pared by 3 bases and J by 2 bases, with 8 bases between. Per the germline V gene, CDR1 is SGHRS and CDR2 is YFSETQ. The CDR3 spans 13 residues. This chain's CDR3 is CASSYREQETQYF. CDR3 in DNA: TGCGCCAGCAGCTACCGAGAGCAAGAGACCCAGTACTTC.

This clonotype appeared many times. The rearrangement uses TRBV7-2 and TRBJ2-3, with 15 bases that match TRBD2. The germline gives CDR1 SGHTA, CDR2 FQGNSA. V lost 3 bases to trimming and J lost 7 bases; unmatched junction nucleotides: 8. CDR3 length: 17 residues. The CDR3 DNA sequence: TGTGCCAGCAGCTTGGGACTAGCGGGGGGCCCACAGAATACGCAGTATTTT. Translation gives CASSLGLAGGPQNTQYF.

By share, this clonotype ranks as medium-sized. The chain joins TRBV6-1 to TRBJ2-5; D perhaps matches TRBD1 (5 bases). The CDR3 loop spans 11 amino acids. Trimming took off 7 bases at V and 9 bases at J, with 12 bases between the two ends. Germline-derived CDR1 and CDR2 are MNHNS and SASEGT. This CDR3 reads CASTWGLPQYF. CDR3 coding DNA: TGTGCCAGCACCTGGGGCCTTCCCCAGTACTTC.

This clonotype was recorded at least ten times. J is TRBJ2-2 and V is TRBV2; 7 nucleotides match TRBD2. V lost 2 bases to trimming and J lost 1 base; unmatched junction nucleotides: 1. Germline V CDR1 and CDR2: SNHLY, FYNNEI. This CDR3 has 15 residues. CDR3 sequence: CASSEIAGNTGELFF. CDR3 DNA sequence: TGTGCCAGCAGTGAAATAGCGGGGAACACCGGGGAGCTGTTTTTT.

Ten or more counts support this clonotype. This chain links TRBV4-1 with TRBJ2-5; TRBD2 aligns across 8 bases. The V segment lost 3 bases and the J segment 5 bases; nucleotides outside the gene matches: 14. The germline V gene encodes CDR1 MGHRA and CDR2 YSYEKL. The CDR3 totals 17 residues. CDR3 region: CASSQDSSGSGEETQYF. As DNA, the CDR3 is TGCGCCAGCAGCCAGGACTCTAGCGGGTCGGGGGAGGAGACCCAGTACTTC.

This clonotype was seen a handful of times. The chain links TRBV7-8 to TRBJ2-7, with unresolved D. Looked up from germline, CDR1 is SGHVS and CDR2 is FQNEAQ. There are 16 residues in the CDR3. V was clipped by 5 bases and J by 4 bases, with 21 bases between them. DNA of the CDR3: TGTGCCAGCAGCCGCAATACCTGGGAAGGGTTTTACGAGCAGTACTTC. The encoded protein is CASSRNTWEGFYEQYF.

This clonotype was recorded many times. The chain employs TRBV7-3 and TRBJ2-1; 7 nucleotides align to TRBD2. The germline V gene encodes CDR1 SGHTA and CDR2 FQGTGA. V shed 8 bases, J shed 5 bases, and the junction held 6 bases outside the gene matches. The CDR3 runs to 13 residues. The CDR3 nucleotides read TGTGCCAGCTCAATGGGAGGGAACAATGAGCAGTTCTTC. Translating gives CASSMGGNNEQFF.

This clonotype is judged medium-sized. The rearrangement uses TRBV2 and TRBJ1-5, with D possibly being TRBD1 (5 bases). The V and J ends lost 8 bases and 2 bases respectively, with 19 bases between them. The CDR3 extends over 16 amino acids. Per the germline V gene, CDR1 is SNHLY and CDR2 is FYNNEI. This CDR3 is CASGRGPPRRNQPQHF. DNA for the CDR3: TGTGCCAGCGGGAGGGGACCCCCCCGACGCAATCAGCCCCAGCATTTT. Full variable domain (rest looked up from reference TRBV2 and TRBJ1-5): EPEVTQTPSHQVTQMGQEVILRCVPISNHLYFYWYRQILGQKVEFLVSFYNNEISEKSEIFDDQFSVERPDGSNFTLKIRSTKLEDSAMYFCASGRGPPRRNQPQHFGDGTRLSIL.

In this sample, this clonotype turned up many times. The genes are TRBV5-4 and TRBJ2-2; D remains unclear. Germline CDR1 reads SGHNT; CDR2 reads YYREEE (reference sequence). The CDR3 is 13 residues long. V was trimmed by 2 bases and J by 7 bases, leaving 9 bases between them. CDR3 protein: CASSFVIIGELFF. Here the CDR3 DNA reads TGTGCCAGCAGCTTTGTCATAATCGGGGAGCTGTTTTTT.

This clonotype appeared many times. This chain links TRBV27 with TRBJ1-6; no clear D. The CDR3 totals 13 residues. V was cut by 5 bases and J by 10 bases, with 12 bases left in between. Germline CDR1 and CDR2: MNHEY and SMNVEV (reference sequence). For the CDR3, the DNA is TGTGCCAGCAGTACAGAGACGTTGTCACCCCTCCACTTT. Translated, it gives CASSTETLSPLHF.